This T cell receptor beta chain was identified during a study of CD8+CD57+ T cells in acquired aplastic anemia. Germline V gene sequence: CDR1 DFQATT, CDR2 SNEGSKA (reference sequence). CDR3 size: 15 residues. V was pared by 6 bases and J by 4 bases, with 13 bases of the junction left unmatched. Whoever was chosen for sequencing had shown CD8+CD57+ cell expansion by flow cytometry. This clonotype was seen repeatedly, ten times or more. Profiling of TCR beta VDJ combinations and CDR3 sequences used genomic DNA as template. From the reads, TCRdb called clonotypes with MiXCR, one entry per CDR3 protein. The sample lists just over 450,000 distinct CDR3 sequences, more than 25% occurring once.

This chain joins TRBV20-1 and TRBJ2-7; 9 bases agree with TRBD1. This TCR derives from a human donor with aplastic anemia. The source material was sorted CD4+, CD8+, or CD8+CD57+ T cells (not recorded which) from PBMCs. In DNA form, the CDR3 reads TGCAGTGCGAGCACTCCGGGACAGGGTAGTTACGAGCAGTACTTC. Amino acid sequence: CSASTPGQGSYEQYF.